These 2 T cell receptor beta chains share one sample of origin, sequenced in a study of T cell responses to AZD1222 COVID-19 vaccine. Sequencing used immunoSEQ multiplex PCR; TCRdb keeps in-frame clones, though not all of them. The data show about 140,000 clones, 92% seen once. This specimen was peripheral blood, taken on day 0 of AZD1222 vaccination. These receptors were collected from an adult in good health.

The rearrangement joins TRBV4-2 to TRBJ2-1; D possibly corresponds to TRBD2 (6 bases). CDR3 length: 16 amino acids. V lost 0 bases, J lost 2 bases, and 11 bases lay in between. Looked up from germline, CDR1 is LGHNA and CDR2 is YNFKEQ. Here the CDR3 reads CASSQDGERAYNEQFF. The CDR3 DNA sequence: TGTGCCAGCAGCCAAGATGGCGAGCGGGCCTACAATGAGCAGTTCTTC.

The rearrangement uses TRBV27 and TRBJ1-4; TRBD1 aligns across 7 bases. The length of the CDR3 is 15 residues. The trim removed 6 bases at V and 0 bases at J, leaving 4 bases unmatched. Germline assignment: CDR1 MNHEY and CDR2 SMNVEV (reference sequence). This CDR3 reads CASSSGGATNEKLFF. DNA for the CDR3: TGTGCCAGCAGCTCAGGGGGGGCAACTAATGAAAAACTGTTTTTT.